The subject of this entry is one T cell receptor beta chain. Its specificity is unknown. This cohort consisted of healthy bone marrow donors. This sample is part of a study of cytomegalovirus exposure and HLA in healthy donors. For the study at large: There were nearly 120 million unique TCR beta sequences, drawn from about 179 million T cells, in an earlier analysis. Genotyping showed less than 85% of 398 donors falling in the Caucasian-associated ancestry cluster. Study-wide results and limits: A later analysis reportedly found fewer N-insertions in an Asian-associated ancestry cluster than the roughly 670-donor mean.

CDR1 and CDR2 (germline): SEHNR, FQNEAQ (reference sequence). V trimming: 5 bases; J trimming: 6 bases; junction bases outside the gene matches: 7. The CDR3 has 13 residues. PCR amplification relied on 60 Vbeta primers (plus 13 Jbeta primers). TCRdb's table, derived via immunoSEQ multiplex PCR, lists solely in-frame clones and lacks some. In all, the sample yields around 140,000 clones. Sequencing was carried out using PBMCs. The genes are TRBV7-9 and TRBJ2-7; the match to TRBD1 covers 7 bases. This clonotype was sampled from a woman in her fifties or sixties in good health and CMV-seronegative. The CDR3 reads CASSLHNRGEQYF. The CDR3 DNA reads as TGTGCCAGCAGCCTCCACAACAGGGGCGAGCAGTACTTC. The full variable domain, with the rest looked up from reference TRBV7-9 and TRBJ2-7, is DTGVSQNPRHKITKRGQNVTFRCDPISEHNRLYWYRQTLGQGPEFLTYFQNEAQLEKSRLLSDRFSAERPKGSFSTLEIQRTEQGDSAMYLCASSLHNRGEQYFGPGTRLTVT.